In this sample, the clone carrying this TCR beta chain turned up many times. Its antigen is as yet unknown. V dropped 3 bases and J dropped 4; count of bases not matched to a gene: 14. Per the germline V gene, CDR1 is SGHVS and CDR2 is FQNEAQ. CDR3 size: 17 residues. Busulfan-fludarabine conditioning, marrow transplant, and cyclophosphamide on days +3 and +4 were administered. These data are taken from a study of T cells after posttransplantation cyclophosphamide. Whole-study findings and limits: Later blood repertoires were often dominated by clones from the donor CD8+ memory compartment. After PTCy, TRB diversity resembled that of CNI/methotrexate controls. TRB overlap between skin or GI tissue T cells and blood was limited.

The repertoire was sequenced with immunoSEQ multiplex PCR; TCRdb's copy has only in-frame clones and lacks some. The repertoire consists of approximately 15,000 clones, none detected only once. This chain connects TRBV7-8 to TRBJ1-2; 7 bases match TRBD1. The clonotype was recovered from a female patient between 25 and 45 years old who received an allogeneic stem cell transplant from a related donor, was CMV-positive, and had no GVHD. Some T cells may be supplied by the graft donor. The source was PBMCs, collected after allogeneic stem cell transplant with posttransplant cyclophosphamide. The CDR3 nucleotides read TGTGCCAGCAGCTTTGATTGGAGGGGGCACGGGGGCTATGGCTACACCTTC. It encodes CASSFDWRGHGGYGYTF. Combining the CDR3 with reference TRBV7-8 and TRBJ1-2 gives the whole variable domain GAGVSQSPRYKVAKRGQDVALRCDPISGHVSLFWYQQALGQGPEFLTYFQNEAQLDKSGLPSDRFFAERPEGSVSTLKIQRTQQEDSAVYLCASSFDWRGHGGYGYTFGSGTRLTVV.